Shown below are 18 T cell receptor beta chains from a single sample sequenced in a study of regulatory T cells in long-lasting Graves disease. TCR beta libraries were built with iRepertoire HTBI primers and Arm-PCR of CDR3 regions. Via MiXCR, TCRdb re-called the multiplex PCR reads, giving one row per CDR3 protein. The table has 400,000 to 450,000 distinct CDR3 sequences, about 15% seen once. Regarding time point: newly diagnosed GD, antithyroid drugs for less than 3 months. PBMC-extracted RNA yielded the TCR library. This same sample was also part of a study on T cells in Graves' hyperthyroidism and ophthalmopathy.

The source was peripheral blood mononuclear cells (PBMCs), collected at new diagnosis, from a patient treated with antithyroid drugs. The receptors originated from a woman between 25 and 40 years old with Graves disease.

CDR3 protein: CASSLDRGGKTQYF. The CDR3 nucleotides read TGTGCCAGCAGTCTGGACAGAGGCGGAAAGACCCAGTACTTC. The V and J genes are TRBV27 and TRBJ2-5; maybe TRBD1 (6 bases). V was pared by 5 bases and J by 6 bases, with 16 bases between. The germline CDR1 and CDR2 sequences are MNHEY and SMNVEV (reference sequence). This CDR3 region has 14 residues.

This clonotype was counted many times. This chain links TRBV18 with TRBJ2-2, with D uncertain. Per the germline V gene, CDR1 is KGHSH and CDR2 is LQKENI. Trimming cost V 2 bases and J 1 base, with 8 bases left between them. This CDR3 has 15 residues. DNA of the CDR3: TGTGCCAGCTCACCATCCTTGAAGAACACCGGGGAGCTGTTTTTT. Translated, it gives CASSPSLKNTGELFF.

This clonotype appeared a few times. DNA for the CDR3: TGTGCCAGCAGTTTTTTAGGGATGGACGGCTACACCTTC. It codes for CASSFLGMDGYTF. V is TRBV28 and J is TRBJ1-2; D not certain. Trimming took 3 bases from V and 8 from J, leaving 13 bases between them. The CDR3 consists of 13 residues. The germline gives CDR1 MDHEN, CDR2 SYDVKM.

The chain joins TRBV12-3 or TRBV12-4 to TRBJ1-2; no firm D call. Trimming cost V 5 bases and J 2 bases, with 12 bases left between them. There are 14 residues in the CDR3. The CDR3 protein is CASSTALDNYGYTF. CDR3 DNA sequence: TGTGCCAGCAGTACAGCCCTTGACAACTATGGCTACACCTTC.

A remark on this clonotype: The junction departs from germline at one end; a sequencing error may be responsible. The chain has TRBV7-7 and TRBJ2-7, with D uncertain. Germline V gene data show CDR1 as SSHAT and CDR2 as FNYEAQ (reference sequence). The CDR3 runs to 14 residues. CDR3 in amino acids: CASSLGDGDYEQYF. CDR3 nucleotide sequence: TGTGCTAGCAGCTTAGGTGATGGGGACTACGAGCAGTACTTC.

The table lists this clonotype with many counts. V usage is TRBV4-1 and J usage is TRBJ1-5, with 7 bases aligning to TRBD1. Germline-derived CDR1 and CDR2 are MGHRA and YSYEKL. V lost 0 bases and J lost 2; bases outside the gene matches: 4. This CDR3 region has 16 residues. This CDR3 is CASSQDPGQGNQPQHF. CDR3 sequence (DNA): TGCGCCAGCAGCCAAGATCCCGGACAGGGCAATCAGCCCCAGCATTTT.

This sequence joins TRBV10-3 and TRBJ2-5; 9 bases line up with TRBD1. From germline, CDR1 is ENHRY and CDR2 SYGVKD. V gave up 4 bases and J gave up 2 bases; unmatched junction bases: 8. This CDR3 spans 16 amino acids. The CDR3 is CAISGPTGGGQETQYF. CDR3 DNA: TGTGCCATCAGTGGGCCCACAGGGGGCGGGCAAGAGACCCAGTACTTC.

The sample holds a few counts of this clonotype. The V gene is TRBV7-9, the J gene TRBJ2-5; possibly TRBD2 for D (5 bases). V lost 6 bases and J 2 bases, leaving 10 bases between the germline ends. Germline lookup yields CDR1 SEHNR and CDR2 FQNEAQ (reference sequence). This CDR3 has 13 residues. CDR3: CASRLLEQETQYF. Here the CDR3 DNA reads TGTGCCAGCAGGTTACTAGAACAAGAGACCCAGTACTTC.

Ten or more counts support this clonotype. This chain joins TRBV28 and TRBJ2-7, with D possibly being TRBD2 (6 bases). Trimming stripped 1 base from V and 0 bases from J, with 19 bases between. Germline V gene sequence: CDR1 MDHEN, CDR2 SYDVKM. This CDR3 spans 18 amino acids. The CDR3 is CASSLSPPSGPSSYEQYF. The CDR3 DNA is TGTGCCAGCAGTTTATCCCCCCCCAGCGGGCCTTCCTCCTACGAGCAGTACTTC.

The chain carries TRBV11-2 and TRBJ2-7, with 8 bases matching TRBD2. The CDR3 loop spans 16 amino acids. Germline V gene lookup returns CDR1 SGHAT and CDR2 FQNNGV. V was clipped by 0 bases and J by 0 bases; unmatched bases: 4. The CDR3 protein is CASSLDASGLSYEQYF. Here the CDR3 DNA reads TGTGCCAGCAGCTTAGATGCTAGCGGGCTCTCCTACGAGCAGTACTTC.

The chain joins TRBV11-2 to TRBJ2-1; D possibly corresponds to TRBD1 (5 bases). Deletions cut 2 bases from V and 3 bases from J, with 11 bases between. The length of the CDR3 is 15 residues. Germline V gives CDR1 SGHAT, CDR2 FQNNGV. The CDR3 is CASSLWAQGYNEQFF. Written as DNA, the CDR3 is TGTGCCAGCAGCTTATGGGCCCAGGGCTACAATGAGCAGTTCTTC.

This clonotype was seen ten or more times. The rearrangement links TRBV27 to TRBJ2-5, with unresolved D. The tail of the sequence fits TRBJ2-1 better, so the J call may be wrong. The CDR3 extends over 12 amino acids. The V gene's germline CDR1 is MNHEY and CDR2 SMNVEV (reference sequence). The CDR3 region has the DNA TGTGCCAGCAGTTTACTTAACGATGAGCAGTTCTTC. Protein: CASSLLNDEQFF.

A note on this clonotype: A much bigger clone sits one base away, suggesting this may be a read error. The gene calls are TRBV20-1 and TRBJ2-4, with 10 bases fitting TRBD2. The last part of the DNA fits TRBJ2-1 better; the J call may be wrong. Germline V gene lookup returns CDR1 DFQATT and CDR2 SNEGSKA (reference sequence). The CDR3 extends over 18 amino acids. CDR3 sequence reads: CSADLGASGSASSYEQFF. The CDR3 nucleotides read TGCAGTGCTGATCTTGGGGCTAGCGGGAGCGCCAGCTCCTACGAGCAGTTCTTC.

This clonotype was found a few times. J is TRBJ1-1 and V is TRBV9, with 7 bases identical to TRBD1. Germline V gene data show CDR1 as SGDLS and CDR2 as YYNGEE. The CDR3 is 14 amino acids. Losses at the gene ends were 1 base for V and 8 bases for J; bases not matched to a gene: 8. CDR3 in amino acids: CASSVSGGKPEAFF. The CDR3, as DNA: TGTGCCAGCAGCGTATCAGGGGGTAAACCGGAAGCTTTCTTT. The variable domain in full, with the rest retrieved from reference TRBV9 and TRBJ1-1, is DSGVTQTPKHLITATGQRVTLRCSPRSGDLSVYWYQQSLDQGLQFLIQYYNGEERAKGNILERFSAQQFPDLHSELNLSSLELGDSALYFCASSVSGGKPEAFFGQGTRLTVV.

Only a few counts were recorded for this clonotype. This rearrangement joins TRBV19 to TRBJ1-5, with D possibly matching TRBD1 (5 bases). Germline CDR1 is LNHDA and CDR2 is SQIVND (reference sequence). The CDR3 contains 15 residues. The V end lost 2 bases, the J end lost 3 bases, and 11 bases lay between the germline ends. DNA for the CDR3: TGTGCCAGTAGTATACAGGGTTTTTTCAATCAGCCCCAGCATTTT. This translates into CASSIQGFFNQPQHF.

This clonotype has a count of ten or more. Written as DNA, the CDR3 is TGTGCCAGCTCACTAAATAGCGGAGAGGGGTACGAGCAGTACTTC. This translates into CASSLNSGEGYEQYF. The V and J genes are TRBV18 and TRBJ2-7; TRBD2 is a possible D gene (6 bases). V was clipped by 4 bases and J by 4 bases, with 17 bases between them. Per the germline V gene, CDR1 is KGHSH and CDR2 is LQKENI. The CDR3 loop spans 15 amino acids.

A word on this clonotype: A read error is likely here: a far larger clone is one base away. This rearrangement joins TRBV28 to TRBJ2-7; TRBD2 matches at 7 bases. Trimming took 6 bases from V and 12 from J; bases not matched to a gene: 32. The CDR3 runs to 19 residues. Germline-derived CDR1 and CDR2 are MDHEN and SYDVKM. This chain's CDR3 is CASSRATRLAWDPQETLYF. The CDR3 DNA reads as TGTGCCAGCAGCCGTGCCACGCGACTAGCTTGGGACCCACAAGAGACCCTGTACTTC.

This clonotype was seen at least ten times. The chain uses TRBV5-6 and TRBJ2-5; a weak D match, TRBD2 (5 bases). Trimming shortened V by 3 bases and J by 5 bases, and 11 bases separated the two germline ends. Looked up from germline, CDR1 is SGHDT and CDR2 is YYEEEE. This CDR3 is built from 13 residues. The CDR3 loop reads CASSSRTLETQYF. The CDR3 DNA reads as TGTGCCAGCAGCTCCCGGACTCTGGAGACCCAGTACTTC.